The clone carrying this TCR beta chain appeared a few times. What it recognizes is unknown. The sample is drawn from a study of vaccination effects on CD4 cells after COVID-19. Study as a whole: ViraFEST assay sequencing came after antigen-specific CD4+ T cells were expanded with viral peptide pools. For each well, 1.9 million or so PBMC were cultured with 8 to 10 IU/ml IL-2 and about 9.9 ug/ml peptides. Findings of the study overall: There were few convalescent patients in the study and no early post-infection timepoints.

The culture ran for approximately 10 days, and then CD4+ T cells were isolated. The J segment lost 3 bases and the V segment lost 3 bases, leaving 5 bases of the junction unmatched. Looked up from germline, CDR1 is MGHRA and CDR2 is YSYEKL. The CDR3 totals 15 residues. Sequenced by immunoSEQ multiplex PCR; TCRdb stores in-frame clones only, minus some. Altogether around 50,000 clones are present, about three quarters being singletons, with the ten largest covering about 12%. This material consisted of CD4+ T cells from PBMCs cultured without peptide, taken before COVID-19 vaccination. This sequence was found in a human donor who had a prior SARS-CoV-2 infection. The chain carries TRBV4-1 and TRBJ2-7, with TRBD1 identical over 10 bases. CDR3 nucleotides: TGCGCCAGCAGCCAGTCCGGGACAGGGGTCTACGAGCAGTACTTC. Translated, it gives CASSQSGTGVYEQYF.